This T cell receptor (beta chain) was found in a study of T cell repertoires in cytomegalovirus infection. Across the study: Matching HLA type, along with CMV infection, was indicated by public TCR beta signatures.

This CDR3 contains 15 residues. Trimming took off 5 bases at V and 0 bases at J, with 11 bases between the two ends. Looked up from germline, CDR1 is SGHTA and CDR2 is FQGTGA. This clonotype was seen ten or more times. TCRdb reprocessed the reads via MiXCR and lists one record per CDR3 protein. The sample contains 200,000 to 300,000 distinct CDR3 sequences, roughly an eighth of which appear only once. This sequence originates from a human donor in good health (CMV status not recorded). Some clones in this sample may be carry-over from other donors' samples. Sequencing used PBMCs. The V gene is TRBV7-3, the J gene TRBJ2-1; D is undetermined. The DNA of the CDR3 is TGTGCCAGCAGCCCTTCTGCCAGCTCCTACAATGAGCAGTTCTTC. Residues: CASSPSASSYNEQFF.